The entry that follows covers one T cell receptor beta chain sequence. Antigen specificity is unknown. J lost 0 bases, V lost 2 bases, and 6 bases had no gene match. The CDR3 spans 16 residues. CDR1 is MNHEY, CDR2 SVGAGI, per germline. This sample was included in a study of OX40 agonist ivuxolimab in advanced cancers. Study context: The mean age was about 57 years, ranging from 23 to 79, with around four fifths of participants male. General study results and limits: CD4+ and CD8+ T cells in blood underwent clonal expansion by week 6 at 0.1 to 3.0 mg/kg. No antigen was identified for the clonally expanded peripheral T cells.

Clones were sequenced by immunoSEQ multiplex PCR, and TCRdb holds only the in-frame ones, with some missing. The data show about 25,000 clones, almost 80% seen once. The receptor was isolated from an adult with an advanced solid tumor such as melanoma, head and neck, liver or kidney cancer. This specimen was CD4+ or CD8+ T cells sorted from blood, taken in a trial of the OX40 agonist ivuxolimab. The chain carries TRBV6-5 and TRBJ2-7; 8 bases are shared with TRBD1. CDR3 amino acids: CASSYGTGLTSYEQYF. The CDR3 DNA is TGTGCCAGCAGTTACGGGACAGGACTAACCTCCTACGAGCAGTACTTC.